This TCR beta chain was recovered during a study of regulatory T cells in long-lasting Graves disease. Study-level results: Persistent disease was associated with favored TRBV28 usage and with favored use of TRBJ1-2 and TRBJ2-5.

From germline, CDR1 is SGHNT and CDR2 YYREEE (reference sequence). This CDR3 spans 14 amino acids. The V gene lost 0 bases and the J gene lost 7 bases, with 13 bases spanning the gap. Details on this clonotype: Its antigen is still unknown.

CDR3-region Arm-PCR and iRepertoire HTBI primers produced the TCR beta libraries. MiXCR, applied by TCRdb to the multiplex PCR reads, yields one record per CDR3 protein. The table has some 600,000 distinct CDR3 sequences, roughly a sixth seen once; the top ten hold around 12%. Noted time point: newly diagnosed GD, antithyroid drugs for less than 3 months. The TCR library was prepared using RNA isolated from PBMCs. The sample was also linked to a second study, of T cells in Graves' hyperthyroidism and ophthalmopathy. In that study: Stable hyperthyroidism was told apart from ophthalmopathy by a model built on 13 V-J features.

The sample in question was peripheral blood mononuclear cells (PBMCs), obtained at new diagnosis, from a patient treated with antithyroid drugs. The sequence was obtained from a man younger than 30 with Graves disease. V gene TRBV5-4 combines with J gene TRBJ1-1, with D hard to call. The DNA of the CDR3 is TGTGCCAGCAGCTTGGAGTGGGTTGGCGGTGAAGCTTTCTTT. Protein product: CASSLEWVGGEAFF.